This paragraph covers one T cell receptor (beta chain) sequence. The data were obtained in a study of blood T cell repertoires in COVID-19. Germline loops: CDR1 SNHLY, CDR2 FYNNEI. The ends lost 7 bases at V and 9 bases at J; junction bases unmatched: 5. The CDR3 runs to 11 residues. Profiled with immunoSEQ multiplex PCR; TCRdb holds only in-frame clones, not every one. The sample comprises more than 85,000 clones, around 85% of which are singletons, and 17% rests with the top ten. The sequenced sample consisted of peripheral blood. V and J are TRBV2 and TRBJ2-5, with 7 bases that match TRBD1. The sequence was collected from a woman aged 55-70 years with acute or convalescent COVID-19. The CDR3 spells CASIIRGSQYF. The CDR3 nucleotides read TGTGCCAGCATCATCAGGGGGTCCCAGTACTTC. Using reference TRBV2 and TRBJ2-5 for the parts outside the CDR3, the full variable domain is EPEVTQTPSHQVTQMGQEVILRCVPISNHLYFYWYRQILGQKVEFLVSFYNNEISEKSEIFDDQFSVERPDGSNFTLKIRSTKLEDSAMYFCASIIRGSQYFGPGTRLLVL.